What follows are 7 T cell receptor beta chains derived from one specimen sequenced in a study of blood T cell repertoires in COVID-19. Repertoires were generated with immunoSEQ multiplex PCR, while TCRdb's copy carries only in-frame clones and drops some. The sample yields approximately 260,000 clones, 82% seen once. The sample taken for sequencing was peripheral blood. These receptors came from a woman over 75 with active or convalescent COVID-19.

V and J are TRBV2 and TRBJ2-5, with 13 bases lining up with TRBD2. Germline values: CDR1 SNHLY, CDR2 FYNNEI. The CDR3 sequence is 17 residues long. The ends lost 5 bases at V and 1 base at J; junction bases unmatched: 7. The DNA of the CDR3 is TGTGCCAGCAGTTTCCGACTAGCGGGGGGATTCCAAGAGACCCAGTACTTC. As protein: CASSFRLAGGFQETQYF.

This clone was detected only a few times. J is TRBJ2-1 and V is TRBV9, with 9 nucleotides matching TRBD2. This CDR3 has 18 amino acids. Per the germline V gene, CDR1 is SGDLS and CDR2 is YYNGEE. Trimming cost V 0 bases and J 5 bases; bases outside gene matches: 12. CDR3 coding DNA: TGTGCCAGCAGCGTAGCTCCGGGCGTGCGGGGGGGAAACAATGAGCAGTTCTTC. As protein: CASSVAPGVRGGNNEQFF.

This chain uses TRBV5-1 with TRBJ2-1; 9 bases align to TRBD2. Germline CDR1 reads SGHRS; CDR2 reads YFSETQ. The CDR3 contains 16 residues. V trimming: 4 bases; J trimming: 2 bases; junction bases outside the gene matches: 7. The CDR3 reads CASSPRGTSTYNEQFF. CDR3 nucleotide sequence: TGCGCCAGCAGCCCGAGGGGGACTAGCACCTACAATGAGCAGTTCTTC.

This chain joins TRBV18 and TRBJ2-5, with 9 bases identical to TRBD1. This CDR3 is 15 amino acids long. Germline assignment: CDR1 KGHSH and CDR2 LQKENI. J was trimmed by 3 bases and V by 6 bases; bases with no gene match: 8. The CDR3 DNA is TGTGCCAGCTCGCCCGGGACAGGGCAGAAAGAGACCCAGTACTTC. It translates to CASSPGTGQKETQYF.

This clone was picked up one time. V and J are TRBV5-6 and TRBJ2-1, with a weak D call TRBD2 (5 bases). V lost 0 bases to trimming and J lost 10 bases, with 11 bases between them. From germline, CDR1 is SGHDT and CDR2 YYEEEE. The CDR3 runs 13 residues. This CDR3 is CASSLANSGEQFF. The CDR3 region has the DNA TGTGCCAGCAGCTTGGCCAATTCGGGGGAGCAGTTCTTC.

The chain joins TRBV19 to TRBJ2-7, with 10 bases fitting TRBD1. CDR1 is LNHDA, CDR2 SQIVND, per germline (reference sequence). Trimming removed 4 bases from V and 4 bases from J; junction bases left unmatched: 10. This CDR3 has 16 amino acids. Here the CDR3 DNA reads TGTGCCAGTAGTACCCAAAGACAGGGGGCAGGGTACGAGCAGTACTTC. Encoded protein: CASSTQRQGAGYEQYF. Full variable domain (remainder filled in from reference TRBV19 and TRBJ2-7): DGGITQSPKYLFRKEGQNVTLSCEQNLNHDAMYWYRQDPGQGLRLIYYSQIVNDFQKGDIAEGYSVSREKKESFPLTVTSAQKNPTAFYLCASSTQRQGAGYEQYFGPGTRLTVT.

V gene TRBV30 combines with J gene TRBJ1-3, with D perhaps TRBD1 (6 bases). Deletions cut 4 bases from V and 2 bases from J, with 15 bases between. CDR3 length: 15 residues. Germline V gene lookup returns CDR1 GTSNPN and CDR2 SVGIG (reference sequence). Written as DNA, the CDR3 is TGTGCCTGGATGGGGGTGGGGGCGGCTGGAAACACCATATATTTT. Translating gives CAWMGVGAAGNTIYF.